This T cell receptor (beta chain) was identified during a study of blood T cell repertoires in COVID-19. Patients from Seattle were sampled longitudinally, starting during active infection. Germline CDR1 SGHTA, CDR2 FQGTGA. The CDR3 length is 16 residues. The V end was cut by 1 base, the J end by 0 bases, with 11 bases between. As originally analysed: From reference gene primer amplification, estimates of nucleated cell counts were derived. Measured with immunoSEQ multiplex PCR; TCRdb has only the in-frame clones, and not every one. That table furnishes V, J and clone size, whereas the DNA furnished D and trimming. The sample shows 200,000 to 300,000 clones, around 90% of them seen only once.

This sequence joins TRBV7-3 and TRBJ2-3, with D possibly TRBD2 on 5 matching bases. Specimen: peripheral blood. The TCR originated in a man younger than 45 with COVID-19, enrolled during active disease. CDR3 amino acids: CASSLIPAASTDTQYF. As DNA, the CDR3 is TGTGCCAGCAGCTTAATTCCAGCGGCTAGCACAGATACGCAGTATTTT.